This TCR beta chain was captured in a study of cytomegalovirus exposure and HLA in healthy donors. This CDR3 contains 17 residues. J lost 3 bases, V lost 0 bases, and 8 bases had no gene match. Germline V gene sequence: CDR1 ENHRY, CDR2 SYGVKD. This clone was recorded only once. PCR used 60 Vbeta primers and 13 Jbeta primers. Repertoires were generated with immunoSEQ multiplex PCR, while TCRdb's copy carries only in-frame clones and drops some. This table holds roughly 120,000 clones, roughly four fifths found once. Sequencing was done on a sample of PBMCs. The receptor's source is a male donor in good health and CMV-seropositive. The chain combines TRBV10-3 with TRBJ1-5, with 7 bases aligning to TRBD1. The DNA of the CDR3 is TGTGCCATCAGTGAGTCTTGGACAGGACGAATCAATCAGCCCCAGCATTTT. This sequence encodes CAISESWTGRINQPQHF.